The 17 T cell receptor beta chains below all came from one sample that was sequenced in a study of cytomegalovirus exposure and HLA in healthy donors listed by TCRdb under 2017. The library was obtained by the immunoSEQ multiplex PCR assay. For the multiplex PCR, a mixture combining 60 forward primers for TCR Vbeta segments and 13 reverse primers for TCR Jbeta segments was used. TCRdb provides this immuneACCESS table in a form limited to in-frame rearrangements. Some clones are lacking; in checked studies, under half of them reflect an unresolved V gene, and why the rest are absent is not known. The sample includes about 130,000 clones, with 80% observed a single time. In total, the top ten clones hold approximately 9% of the sample. The source material was PBMCs. These receptors came from a man aged 25-45 years in good health and CMV-seropositive.

Judged by abundance, this clone is medium-sized. Distinct nucleotide sequences in the sample also encode this CDR3. The gene calls are TRBV27 and TRBJ1-2; D is uncertain. The CDR3 is 15 residues long. V was shortened by 5 bases and J by 1 base, with 14 bases between the two germline ends. In germline, CDR1 is MNHEY, CDR2 SMNVEV (reference sequence). The DNA of the CDR3 is TGTGCCAGCAGTCCCCTTCTTCGGGGTAACTATGGCTACACCTTC. Protein sequence: CASSPLLRGNYGYTF.

V usage is TRBV27 and J usage is TRBJ2-7; 11 bases agree with TRBD1. Losses at the gene ends were 5 bases for V and 0 bases for J; bases not matched to a gene: 6. Germline V gives CDR1 MNHEY, CDR2 SMNVEV (reference sequence). The CDR3 contains 16 residues. The CDR3 nucleotides are TGTGCCAGCAGTCCCCGGGACAGGGGGGACTCCTACGAGCAGTACTTC. Translating it yields CASSPRDRGDSYEQYF.

The CDR3 loop is CASSLEVAGELFF. CDR3 DNA: TGTGCCAGCAGCCTGGAAGTAGCCGGGGAGCTGTTTTTT. The gene calls are TRBV5-6 and TRBJ2-2; D is unclear. CDR1 is SGHDT and CDR2 is YYEEEE in the germline V gene. V dropped 4 bases and J dropped 6 bases, with 10 bases sitting between them. This CDR3 has 13 amino acids.

Concerning this clone itself: The sample holds other DNA sequences that translate to the same CDR3. The chain is built from TRBV2 and TRBJ1-2, with 11 nucleotides matching TRBD1. The germline V gene has CDR1 SNHLY and CDR2 FYNNEI. J gave up 2 bases and V 6 bases, and 2 bases lay outside the gene matches. This CDR3 has 14 residues. Written as DNA, the CDR3 is TGTGCCAGCAGCCGGGACAGGGGGAACTATGGCTACACCTTC. The encoded protein is CASSRDRGNYGYTF.

The chain carries TRBV30 and TRBJ1-6; TRBD1 aligns across 8 bases. Losses at the gene ends were 3 bases for V and 10 bases for J; bases not matched to a gene: 8. The CDR3 length is 14 residues. Germline-derived CDR1 and CDR2 are GTSNPN and SVGIG (reference sequence). CDR3 in DNA: TGTGCCTGGAGCTTCGAGACAGGGGAATCACCCCTCCACTTT. It specifies CAWSFETGESPLHF.

V gene TRBV11-2 combines with J gene TRBJ2-5, with 7 nucleotides matching TRBD1. This CDR3 is 13 amino acids long. Per the germline V gene, CDR1 is SGHAT and CDR2 is FQNNGV. The J segment lost 2 bases and the V segment lost 5 bases, leaving 2 bases of the junction unmatched. CDR3 loop: CASSLDRQETQYF. CDR3 coding DNA: TGTGCCAGCAGCCTGGACAGGCAAGAGACCCAGTACTTC.

The chain is built from TRBV6-5 and TRBJ1-3; D not certain. V lost 0 bases and J lost 0, with 9 bases in between. This CDR3 region has 16 residues. In germline, CDR1 is MNHEY, CDR2 SVGAGI. DNA for the CDR3: TGTGCCAGCAGTTACTCGATCTACGGCTCTGGAAACACCATATATTTT. Its translation is CASSYSIYGSGNTIYF.

The chain carries TRBV29-1 and TRBJ2-6; D gene uncertain. The CDR3 runs to 14 residues. Germline V gene data show CDR1 as SQVTM and CDR2 as ANQGSEA. The V end lost 6 bases, the J end lost 4 bases, and 13 bases lay between the germline ends. The CDR3 DNA is TGCAGCGTCGCTCGGGTATCCGGGGCCAACGTCCTGACTTTC. It encodes CSVARVSGANVLTF. Drawing the rest from reference TRBV29-1 and TRBJ2-6, the complete variable domain is SAVISQKPSRDICQRGTSLTIQCQVDSQVTMMFWYRQQPGQSLTLIATANQGSEATYESGFVIDKFPISRPNLTFSTLTVSNMSPEDSSIYLCSVARVSGANVLTFGAGSRLTVL.

This clone was detected once. The rearrangement links TRBV27 to TRBJ2-1; 8 positions agree with TRBD2. The CDR3 runs to 13 residues. V shed 3 bases, J shed 9 bases, and the junction held 4 bases outside the gene matches. The germline V gene encodes CDR1 MNHEY and CDR2 SMNVEV (reference sequence). CDR3 in DNA: TGTGCCAGCAGTTTGGGGCTAGCGGGTGAGCAGTTCTTC. It specifies CASSLGLAGEQFF.

J is TRBJ2-5 and V is TRBV28, with TRBD2 identical over 10 bases. The CDR3 extends over 16 amino acids. Germline loops: CDR1 MDHEN, CDR2 SYDVKM. V shed 5 bases, J shed 4 bases, and the junction held 10 bases outside the gene matches. CDR3 coding DNA: TGTGCCAGCAGTAATCAAGCGGGGGGGCGAACAGAGACCCAGTACTTC. Translation gives CASSNQAGGRTETQYF. Filled out from reference TRBV28 and TRBJ2-5, the complete variable domain reads DVKVTQSSRYLVKRTGEKVFLECVQDMDHENMFWYRQDPGLGLRLIYFSYDVKMKEKGDIPEGYSVSREKKERFSLILESASTNQTSMYLCASSNQAGGRTETQYFGPGTRLLVL.

This chain joins TRBV2 and TRBJ1-5, with 7 nucleotides matching TRBD1. V shed 6 bases and J 2 bases; nucleotides not matched to a gene: 7. Per the germline V gene, CDR1 is SNHLY and CDR2 is FYNNEI. The CDR3 runs to 15 residues. The CDR3 coding sequence is TGTGCCAGCAGCTTCACAGACAGGGGCAATCAGCCCCAGCATTTT. Amino acid sequence: CASSFTDRGNQPQHF.

The chain couples TRBV5-4 to TRBJ1-1; 7 bases are a match to TRBD1. V trimming: 0 bases; J trimming: 5 bases; junction bases outside the gene matches: 7. The length of the CDR3 is 15 residues. CDR1 and CDR2 from the germline V gene are SGHNT and YYREEE (reference sequence). The CDR3 DNA reads as TGTGCCAGCAGCTTGGGAGGGGGCCCAACGACTGAAGCTTTCTTT. It is translated as CASSLGGGPTTEAFF.

This clone was counted a few times. The gene calls are TRBV28 and TRBJ1-2, with D perhaps TRBD1 (6 bases). Germline V gene lookup returns CDR1 MDHEN and CDR2 SYDVKM. This CDR3 region has 13 residues. The V end lost 7 bases, the J end lost 5 bases, and 14 bases lay between the germline ends. CDR3: CASTSGGAYGYTF. The CDR3 region has the DNA TGTGCCAGCACTTCGGGGGGCGCTTATGGCTACACCTTC.

The CDR3 nucleotides are TGTGCCAGCCGAACAGAGAGCTCCTATAATTCACCCCTCCACTTT. Amino acids: CASRTESSYNSPLHF. V usage is TRBV6-5 and J usage is TRBJ1-6; D gene ambiguous. The CDR3 consists of 15 residues. With 8 bases removed from V and 0 bases from J, the gap between germline ends came to 11 bases. Germline values: CDR1 MNHEY, CDR2 SVGAGI.

J is TRBJ2-7 and V is TRBV4-1, with D possibly being TRBD1 (5 bases). The germline CDR1 and CDR2 sequences are MGHRA and YSYEKL. V lost 0 bases, J lost 6 bases, and 12 bases lay in between. The CDR3 is 14 residues long. For the CDR3, the DNA is TGCGCCAGCAGCCAAGAGGGGCTCCCGGGCGAGCAGTACTTC. This translates into CASSQEGLPGEQYF.

The chain has TRBV6-1 and TRBJ2-4; the D gene is possibly TRBD1 (6 bases). Trimming took off 5 bases at V and 6 bases at J, with 14 bases between the two ends. Germline values: CDR1 MNHNS, CDR2 SASEGT. The CDR3 has 14 residues. The CDR3, as DNA: TGTGCCAGCAGTTCCCCTACAGGGCCAAACATTCAGTACTTC. Protein: CASSSPTGPNIQYF.

This clone is labeled as medium-sized. V gene TRBV7-2 combines with J gene TRBJ1-1, with 7 bases identical to TRBD1. The CDR3 is 15 residues long. CDR1 and CDR2 (germline): SGHTA, FQGNSA. Germline trimming cut 6 bases from V and 0 bases from J; bases unmatched to any gene: 7. The CDR3: CASRPPGQLNTEAFF. DNA for the CDR3: TGTGCCAGCAGACCTCCGGGACAGCTGAACACTGAAGCTTTCTTT. Using reference TRBV7-2 and TRBJ1-1 for the parts outside the CDR3, the full variable domain is GAGVSQSPSNKVTEKGKDVELRCDPISGHTALYWYRQSLGQGLEFLIYFQGNSAPDKSGLPSDRFSAERTGGSVSTLTIQRTQQEDSAVYLCASRPPGQLNTEAFFGQGTRLTVV.